This T cell receptor (beta chain) was captured in a study of patients and donors after allogeneic stem cell transplantation. A single record per CDR3 protein comes from TCRdb applying MiXCR to the RT-PCR reads. Of 920,000 or so distinct CDR3 sequences in the sample, under 20% are singletons; the top ten hold roughly 6%. A note on this clonotype: The conserved phenylalanine or tryptophan is not found at the CDR3 terminus, so this likely reflects a read error.

The junction had 9 bases not matched to a gene; V was cut back by 2 bases and J by 0 bases. Germline V gives CDR1 DFQATT, CDR2 SNEGSKA (reference sequence). The CDR3 covers 16 residues. This TCR came from a human donor who was either an allogeneic HSCT recipient or a stem cell or donor lymphocyte infusion donor (not recorded which). It is not recorded whose cells these are; they may come from a transplant donor. The chain links TRBV20-1 to TRBJ2-7; TRBD2 agrees at 8 bases. Sample: blood, either unsorted or a sorted T cell fraction (not recorded which). The CDR3 nucleotides are TGCAGTGCTAGAATTCCTGGAGGGACTAGCTCCTACGAGCAGTACCTC. The encoded protein is CSARIPGGTSSYEQYL.